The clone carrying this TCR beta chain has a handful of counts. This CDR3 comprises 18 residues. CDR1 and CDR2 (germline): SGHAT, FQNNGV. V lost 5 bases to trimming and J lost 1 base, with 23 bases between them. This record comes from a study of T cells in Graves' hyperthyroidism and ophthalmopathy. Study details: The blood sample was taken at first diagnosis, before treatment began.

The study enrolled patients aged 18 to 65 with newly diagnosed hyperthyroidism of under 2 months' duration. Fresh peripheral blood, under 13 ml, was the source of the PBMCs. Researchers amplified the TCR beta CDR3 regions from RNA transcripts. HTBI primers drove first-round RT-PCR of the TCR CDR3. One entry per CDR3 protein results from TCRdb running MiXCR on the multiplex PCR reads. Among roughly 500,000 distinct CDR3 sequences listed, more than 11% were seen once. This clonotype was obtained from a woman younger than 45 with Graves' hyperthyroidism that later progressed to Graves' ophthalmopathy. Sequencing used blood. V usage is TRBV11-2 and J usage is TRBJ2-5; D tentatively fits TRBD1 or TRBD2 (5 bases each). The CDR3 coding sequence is TGTGCCAGCAGCCCCCATTGGGACGGATTTGGAAGCCAAGAGACCCAGTACTTC. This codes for CASSPHWDGFGSQETQYF.